The next 14 T cell receptor beta chains were all read from a single sample in a study of regulatory T cells in long-lasting Graves disease. To make TCR beta libraries, researchers used iRepertoire HTBI primers and Arm-PCR of CDR3 regions. One entry per CDR3 protein, called by TCRdb with MiXCR from the multiplex PCR reads. The sample contains around 460,000 distinct CDR3 sequences, roughly 23% of which appear only once. Time point of the sample: persistent/refractory GD, antithyroid drugs over 5 years with positive TRAb. RNA extracted from PBMCs served as the sequencing template. Specimen: peripheral blood mononuclear cells (PBMCs), collected when the disease was refractory, from a patient treated with antithyroid drugs. These receptors all stem from a female donor with Graves disease.

This clonotype was counted many times. The chain joins TRBV14 to TRBJ1-2; D not resolved. With 8 bases removed from V and 1 base from J, the gap between germline ends came to 8 bases. Germline V gene sequence: CDR1 SGHDN, CDR2 FVKESK. The CDR3 spans 12 residues. CDR3 nucleotides: TGTGCCAGCGGTCCTGGTAACTATGGCTACACCTTC. Its protein product is CASGPGNYGYTF.

This clonotype has more than one count but fewer than ten. The chain carries TRBV14 and TRBJ2-2; D is undetermined. Trimming took off 2 bases at V and 3 bases at J, with 7 bases between the two ends. The germline CDR1 and CDR2 sequences are SGHDN and FVKESK. The CDR3 loop spans 14 amino acids. CDR3 protein: CASSQQLYTGELFF. DNA of the CDR3: TGTGCCAGCAGCCAACAGCTATACACCGGGGAGCTGTTTTTT.

This chain connects TRBV4-1 to TRBJ2-5; no firm D call. Germline V gene lookup returns CDR1 MGHRA and CDR2 YSYEKL. The V and J ends lost 0 bases and 2 bases respectively, with 10 bases between them. The CDR3 is 15 amino acids. The CDR3 DNA is TGCGCCAGCAGCCAAGACGCAGCCACGCAAGAGACCCAGTACTTC. Translating it yields CASSQDAATQETQYF.

The sample holds many counts of this clonotype. This chain connects TRBV6-2 or TRBV6-3 to TRBJ1-2; D gene ambiguous. Trimming cost V 7 bases and J 6 bases, with 12 bases left between them. CDR3 length: 12 residues. CDR1 MNHEY and CDR2 SVGEGT come from the germline V gene. CDR3 in amino acids: CASIAQADGYTF. DNA of the CDR3: TGTGCCAGCATCGCTCAGGCGGATGGCTACACCTTC.

This clonotype was seen many times. V gene TRBV6-2 or TRBV6-3 combines with J gene TRBJ1-2, with D tentatively TRBD1 (5 bases). V gave up 2 bases and J gave up 8 bases, with 15 bases separating them. CDR1 and CDR2 from the germline V gene are MNHEY and SVGEGT. This CDR3 comprises 14 residues. Here the CDR3 reads CASSYRDPVRGYTF. In DNA, the CDR3 is TGTGCCAGCAGTTACCGGGACCCAGTCCGGGGCTACACCTTC.

Ten or more counts support this clonotype. This chain links TRBV11-1 with TRBJ1-2, with 12 nucleotides matching TRBD1. The junction had 9 bases not matched to a gene; V was cut back by 0 bases and J by 7 bases. The germline gives CDR1 SGHAT, CDR2 FQDESV (reference sequence). The CDR3 runs to 17 residues. The CDR3 sequence: CASSLAGTGGVQVGYTF. The CDR3 bases are TGTGCCAGCAGCTTAGCCGGGACAGGGGGCGTTCAAGTTGGCTACACCTTC.

As DNA, the CDR3 is TGTGCCACCAGCAGAGGCTGGTATAGCAATCAGCCCCAGCATTTT. Residues: CATSRGWYSNQPQHF. The rearrangement links TRBV15 to TRBJ1-5; the D is unclear. Deletions cut 1 base from V and 0 bases from J, with 7 bases between. The CDR3 runs 15 residues. CDR1 is LNHNV and CDR2 is YYDKDF in the germline V gene (reference sequence).

V gene TRBV30 combines with J gene TRBJ1-5; D is undetermined. V gave up 5 bases and J gave up 0 bases, with 8 bases separating them. This CDR3 is built from 13 residues. Per the germline V gene, CDR1 is GTSNPN and CDR2 is SVGIG (reference sequence). DNA for the CDR3: TGTGCCTGGTCTGCGAATAGCAATCAGCCCCAGCATTTT. Protein sequence: CAWSANSNQPQHF.

This clonotype was observed at least ten times. V is TRBV28 and J is TRBJ2-7; D is perhaps TRBD1 (6 bases). This CDR3 spans 14 amino acids. CDR1 and CDR2 from the germline V gene are MDHEN and SYDVKM. Trimming pared 4 bases from V and 4 bases from J, leaving 14 bases between. The CDR3 DNA reads as TGTGCCAGCAGTTGGCCGGGACACCCTTACGAGCAGTACTTC. It yields the protein CASSWPGHPYEQYF.

This clonotype has only a few counts. The chain links TRBV20-1 to TRBJ2-7; unclear D gene. This CDR3 region has 13 residues. Trimming took off 3 bases at V and 4 bases at J, with 13 bases between the two ends. Germline CDR1 reads DFQATT; CDR2 reads SNEGSKA (reference sequence). The CDR3 DNA reads as TGCAGTGCTAGTCCCGGATCTAGGTACGAGCAGTACTTC. Encoded protein: CSASPGSRYEQYF.

V is TRBV24-1 and J is TRBJ2-2; D is uncertain. Germline loops: CDR1 KGHDR, CDR2 SFDVKD. The CDR3 sequence is 17 residues long. The germline V and J ends were trimmed by 4 bases and 6 bases, with 20 bases remaining between them. The DNA of the CDR3 is TGTGCCACCAGTGAAACCCGGCCCAATCTGGGCGCCGGGGAGCTGTTTTTT. It translates to CATSETRPNLGAGELFF.

This clonotype has ten or more counts. The chain couples TRBV27 to TRBJ1-2; D is undetermined. Deletions cut 6 bases from V and 0 bases from J, with 11 bases between. The CDR3 extends over 14 amino acids. Germline V gives CDR1 MNHEY, CDR2 SMNVEV (reference sequence). The chain's CDR3 is CASSFGPTNYGYTF. As DNA, the CDR3 is TGTGCCAGCAGCTTTGGACCGACTAACTATGGCTACACCTTC.

This clonotype was counted only a few times. The chain links TRBV3-1 to TRBJ1-1; 7 positions match TRBD1. The CDR3 runs to 16 residues. CDR1 is LGHDT, CDR2 YNNKEL, per germline (reference sequence). V gave up 1 base and J gave up 11 bases; unmatched junction bases: 16. CDR3 coding DNA: TGTGCCAGCAGCCAAGCGAGGGTTTGGACAGGCGCGGTGGCTTTCTTT. Its protein product is CASSQARVWTGAVAFF.

The rearrangement joins TRBV27 to TRBJ1-5, with TRBD1 matching over 10 bases. Germline values: CDR1 MNHEY, CDR2 SMNVEV (reference sequence). Unmatched junction bases numbered 7, after V lost 8 bases and J lost 3 bases. The CDR3 consists of 15 residues. In DNA form, the CDR3 reads TGTGCCAGCCACCCCGGGACAGGGGTCAATCAGCCCCAGCATTTT. Its protein product is CASHPGTGVNQPQHF.